The rows below give T cell receptor beta chains drawn from one sample of a study of T cell repertoires in cytomegalovirus infection. TCRdb itself ran the reads through MiXCR, one entry per CDR3 protein. Found here are 300,000 to 400,000 distinct CDR3 sequences, 25% to 30% of them singletons; the top ten hold 20%. No antigen has been identified for these receptors. The sample consisted of cultured PBMCs, taken from culture after CMV antigen stimulation. These receptors all stem from a human donor in good health (CMV status not recorded). Some clones in this sample may be carry-over from other donors' samples. Both conserved end residues are part of each CDR3. The order of the fields is clone size, V gene, J gene, D gene, CDR3 DNA, CDR3 protein. A D gene is named only where the DNA matches it firmly. Size is stated for part of the rows, as once, few or many counts, or as a class when the clone is expanded.

.	TRBV12-5	TRBJ2-7	.	TGTGCTAGTGCCCCGGACAGAGACTACGAGCAGTACTTC	CASAPDRDYEQYF
few	TRBV20-1	TRBJ1-2	TRBD1	TGCAGTGCAGAACAGGGGAGCTATGGCTACACCTTC	CSAEQGSYGYTF
.	TRBV7-3	TRBJ1-3	.	TGTGCCAGCAGCTTAGACGCCAGCTCTGGAAACACCATATATTTT	CASSLDASSGNTIYF
.	TRBV7-2	TRBJ2-2	TRBD2	TGTGCCAGAACCCCGGGGGGGGCTCTCACCGGGGAGCTGTTTTTT	CARTPGGALTGELFF
many	TRBV7-9	TRBJ1-6	.	TGTGCCAGCAGCTTAGCGGACCAGAGTCTCCACTTT	CASSLADQSLHF
.	TRBV10-3	TRBJ1-1	TRBD1	TGTGCCATCACTTCGGGACAGGGTAATACTGAAGCTTTCTTT	CAITSGQGNTEAFF
.	TRBV4-1	TRBJ2-1	TRBD1	TGCGCCAGCAGCCAAAAGGCCCGGACAGGGTCTACTACAAATGAGCAGTTCTTC	CASSQKARTGSTTNEQFF
.	TRBV29-1	TRBJ2-2	.	TGCAGCGTTGCTTCCCCGAACACCGGGGAGCTGTTTTTT	CSVASPNTGELFF
.	TRBV10-3	TRBJ2-7	TRBD1	TGTGCCATCAGTGGTTTCGGGACAGGGGTCAGCTACGAGCAGTACTTC	CAISGFGTGVSYEQYF
few	TRBV28	TRBJ2-1	TRBD2	TGTGCCAGCAGTTTACTTGGCGGGAGAAAATACAATGAGCAGTTCTTC	CASSLLGGRKYNEQFF
.	TRBV5-1	TRBJ1-2	.	TGCGCCAGCAGCTTGGGGGACGCGGACGACGGGAACTATGGCTACACCTTC	CASSLGDADDGNYGYTF
.	TRBV7-6	TRBJ2-4	.	TGTGCCAGCAGCTTAGACCTAGCCAAAAACATTCAGTACTTC	CASSLDLAKNIQYF
.	TRBV19	TRBJ2-3	.	TGTGCCAGTAGTACCGGGATTAGACTTAGCACAGATACGCAGTATTTT	CASSTGIRLSTDTQYF
.	TRBV18	TRBJ1-3	.	TGTGCCAGCTCACCAAATCCGGGGCACTCTGGAAACACCATATATTTT	CASSPNPGHSGNTIYF
few	TRBV5-4	TRBJ2-7	TRBD2	TGTGCCAGCAGCCCGGGACTAGCGGGAGATGTCTACGAGCAGTACTTC	CASSPGLAGDVYEQYF
.	TRBV28	TRBJ1-2	TRBD1	TGTGCCAGCAGTTTATGGGTGGGGGGACAGAGCTATGGCTACACCTTC	CASSLWVGGQSYGYTF
few	TRBV12-3/TRBV12-4	TRBJ1-5	.	TGTGCCAGCAGCATGGCAGTTAATCAGCCCCAGCATTTT	CASSMAVNQPQHF
.	TRBV5-3	TRBJ2-7	TRBD2	TGTGCCAGCAGCCGCTCGGGGGCGGGAGGATCCTACGAGCAGTACTTC	CASSRSGAGGSYEQYF
.	TRBV6-5	TRBJ1-1	.	TGTGCCAGCAGTTACGGGGAGGGTAGAAACACTGAAGCTTTCTTT	CASSYGEGRNTEAFF
many	TRBV6-6	TRBJ1-6	.	TGTGCCAGCAGTTACCTTCGACAGGCGCAAAATTCACCCCTCCACTTT	CASSYLRQAQNSPLHF
.	TRBV6-1	TRBJ2-2	.	TGTGCCAGCAGTCACCTTAGGCAGGGGCCCGGGGAGCTGTTTTTT	CASSHLRQGPGELFF
few	TRBV19	TRBJ2-5	TRBD2	TGTGCCAGTAGCCTAAATAGCGGGGGGGGGGAGACCCAGTACTTC	CASSLNSGGGETQYF
many	TRBV4-1	TRBJ2-3	TRBD1	TGCGCCAGCCGGGACAGGGGCCCCACAGATACGCAGTATTTT	CASRDRGPTDTQYF
few	TRBV7-9	TRBJ1-6	TRBD1	TGTGCCAGCAGTCTCCGGGACAGCCCATATAATTCACCCCTCCACTTT	CASSLRDSPYNSPLHF
.	TRBV6-2/TRBV6-3	TRBJ2-1	TRBD2	TGTGCCAGCAGTTGGGGACTAAGCGGGAGTCTTGAGCAGTTCTTC	CASSWGLSGSLEQFF
.	TRBV7-8	TRBJ2-7	TRBD2	TGTGCCAGCAGCCGGGGGGGGCCGGAGGCCTACGAGCAGTACTTC	CASSRGGPEAYEQYF
.	TRBV7-8	TRBJ2-7	.	TGTGCCAGCAGCTTAGCGCCTTGGATAAGTTACGAGCAGTACTTC	CASSLAPWISYEQYF
.	TRBV27	TRBJ2-7	.	TGTGCCAGCAGTTTATTGCCTAGGTCAGAGCAGTACTTC	CASSLLPRSEQYF
.	TRBV5-6	TRBJ1-2	.	TGTGCCAGCAGCTTGGCGGGACACTCTAACTATGGCTACACCTTC	CASSLAGHSNYGYTF
few	TRBV7-9	TRBJ2-7	TRBD1	TGTGCCAGCAGTTCAAAGTCGCAGGGGGCATCCAACGAGCAGTACTTC	CASSSKSQGASNEQYF
few	TRBV10-3	TRBJ1-1	TRBD1	TGTGCCATCAGGGGCCCGGGACAGGGGGACACTGAAGCTTTCTTT	CAIRGPGQGDTEAFF
many	TRBV10-3	TRBJ2-5	.	TGTGCCATCACCTCCGACGCAGAAGAGACCCAGTACTTC	CAITSDAEETQYF
.	TRBV5-6	TRBJ1-1	.	TGTGCCAGCATCCGGGGCAGGGAGAACACTGAAGCTTTCTTT	CASIRGRENTEAFF
.	TRBV19	TRBJ1-2	TRBD1	TGTGCCACAAGACAGGGTTACTATGGCTACACCTTC	CATRQGYYGYTF
few	TRBV19	TRBJ1-1	.	TGTGCCAGTAGTATAGCTGGGGTCACTGAAGCTTTCTTT	CASSIAGVTEAFF
.	TRBV6-6	TRBJ1-2	.	TGTGCCAGCAGTTACACTCAGGGAAACTATGGCTACACCTTC	CASSYTQGNYGYTF
few	TRBV6-6	TRBJ1-4	.	TGTGCCAGCAGGGGTGGCCAGAATAATGAAAAACTGTTTTTT	CASRGGQNNEKLFF
.	TRBV2	TRBJ2-7	.	TGTGCCAGCCGACAGTCCTACGAGCAGTACTTC	CASRQSYEQYF
.	TRBV2	TRBJ2-5	TRBD2	TGTGCCAGCATCGCTAGCGGGAACCAAGAGACCCAGTACTTC	CASIASGNQETQYF
.	TRBV2	TRBJ2-1	.	TGTGCCAGCACCCGGGAGTACAATGAGCAGTTCTTC	CASTREYNEQFF
few	TRBV19	TRBJ1-5	.	TGTGCCAGTAGACTTTGGACAGTTAGCAATCAGCCCCAGCATTTT	CASRLWTVSNQPQHF
.	TRBV4-1	TRBJ1-3	.	TGCGCCAGCAGCCAAGATGGGGATAAAGGGCGAAACACCATATATTTT	CASSQDGDKGRNTIYF
.	TRBV7-9	TRBJ1-4	.	TGTGCCAGCAGCCGATCGGGGTTAACTAATGAAAAACTGTTTTTT	CASSRSGLTNEKLFF
.	TRBV7-9	TRBJ1-1	.	TGTGCCAGCAGCTCCGTTAAGGGCACTGAAGCTTTCTTT	CASSSVKGTEAFF
.	TRBV27	TRBJ1-6	TRBD1	TGTGCCAGCACCTCCCCAGGGGGCAATTCACCCCTCCACTTT	CASTSPGGNSPLHF
.	TRBV25-1	TRBJ1-1	.	TGTGCCAGCAGTGACACAGGGCGACTGAACACTGAAGCTTTCTTT	CASSDTGRLNTEAFF
few	TRBV28	TRBJ2-3	.	TGTGCCAGCATCAATGAGAGGGTCGGCACAGATACGCAGTATTTT	CASINERVGTDTQYF
few	TRBV20-1	TRBJ2-1	.	TGCAGTGCTAGAAGCGGAAGTAACTCCTACAATGAGCAGTTCTTC	CSARSGSNSYNEQFF
.	TRBV29-1	TRBJ2-5	.	TGCAGCGTTGTGCAGGTCGGAGAGACCCAGTACTTC	CSVVQVGETQYF
.	TRBV6-4	TRBJ2-5	TRBD2	TGTGCCAGCAGTGACTTCGAAACTAGCGGAGACCTACAAGAGACCCAGTACTTC	CASSDFETSGDLQETQYF
.	TRBV28	TRBJ1-2	.	TGTGCCAGCCAGCGGACGAAACGAGGCTACACCTTC	CASQRTKRGYTF
few	TRBV24-1	TRBJ2-7	TRBD2	TGTGCCACCAGTGGCCCGGGACCCTCGGGACTATACGAGCAGTACTTC	CATSGPGPSGLYEQYF